Following are 8 T cell receptor beta chains from one sample sequenced in a study of long-term antiretroviral therapy in people with HIV. Version v3.0 of the immunoSEQ assay ran at survey level. Assay: immunoSEQ multiplex PCR; the TCRdb copy retains only in-frame clones and omits some. The table has over 25,000 clones, roughly 96% seen once. Source: unsorted PBMCs, taken roughly 6.4 years after starting antiretroviral therapy. These receptors were taken from a man younger than 40 with HIV.

The J gene is TRBJ2-1, the V gene TRBV13; TRBD1 agrees at 8 bases. J was trimmed by 3 bases and V by 5 bases; bases with no gene match: 6. Per the germline V gene, CDR1 is PRHDT and CDR2 is FYEKMQ (reference sequence). This CDR3 contains 15 residues. CDR3: CASSIDRGGYNEQFF. In DNA, the CDR3 is TGTGCCAGCAGCATCGACAGGGGTGGCTACAATGAGCAGTTCTTC.

The chain recombines TRBV30 with TRBJ1-5; 8 bases are shared with TRBD1. Germline trimming cut 0 bases from V and 3 bases from J; bases unmatched to any gene: 4. The CDR3 extends over 15 amino acids. CDR1 is GTSNPN and CDR2 is SVGIG in the germline V gene (reference sequence). DNA of the CDR3: TGTGCCTGGAGTGTAAGGACAGGGAACAATCAGCCCCAGCATTTT. Translating gives CAWSVRTGNNQPQHF.

The genes are TRBV19 and TRBJ2-7; D remains ambiguous. There are 13 residues in the CDR3. V lost 5 bases and J 5 bases, leaving 13 bases between the germline ends. Germline V CDR1 and CDR2: LNHDA, SQIVND (reference sequence). The CDR3 protein is CASSLVPLDEQYF. CDR3 sequence (DNA): TGTGCCAGTAGTTTGGTCCCCTTGGACGAGCAGTACTTC.

This CDR3 reads CASSLAPEAQYF. Written as DNA, the CDR3 is TGTGCCAGCAGCTTAGCTCCGGAGGCGCAGTATTTT. V is TRBV13 and J is TRBJ2-3; the D gene is possibly TRBD2 (5 bases). V lost 1 base and J 10 bases, leaving 9 bases between the germline ends. CDR3 length equals 12 residues. Per germline, CDR1 PRHDT and CDR2 FYEKMQ (reference sequence).

The chain joins TRBV4-2 to TRBJ2-7; tentative D call: TRBD1 (8 bases). The CDR3 runs to 14 residues. CDR1 LGHNA and CDR2 YNFKEQ come from the germline V gene. With 3 bases removed from V and 6 bases from J, the gap between germline ends came to 15 bases. CDR3 amino acids: CASSQIQGGSEQYF. The CDR3 nucleotides read TGTGCCAGCAGCCAGATACAGGGGGGGAGCGAGCAGTACTTC.

The rearrangement joins TRBV6-6 to TRBJ2-3, with D hard to call. Deletions cut 0 bases from V and 8 bases from J, with 9 bases between. CDR3 length: 13 residues. Germline loops: CDR1 MNHNY, CDR2 SVGAGI (reference sequence). The CDR3: CASSYSLLATQYF. CDR3 nucleotide sequence: TGTGCCAGCAGTTACTCCTTGCTGGCTACGCAGTATTTT.

The J gene is TRBJ2-3, the V gene TRBV2, with a tentative D call TRBD2 (5 bases). The CDR3 runs 12 residues. The V end was cut by 0 bases, the J end by 11 bases, with 9 bases between. CDR1 is SNHLY, CDR2 FYNNEI, per germline. The CDR3 protein is CASSEARGGQYF. CDR3 DNA sequence: TGTGCCAGCAGTGAAGCCCGCGGAGGGCAGTATTTT.

In its sample, this clone was seen once. The DNA of the CDR3 is TGTGCCAGTAGTACCCAAAGCGGGAGGGCCCACGTAGATACGCAGTATTTT. It translates to CASSTQSGRAHVDTQYF. The chain couples TRBV19 to TRBJ2-3; 10 bases align to TRBD2. The trim removed 4 bases at V and 5 bases at J, leaving 12 bases unmatched. The CDR3 extends over 17 amino acids. CDR1 and CDR2 from the germline V gene are LNHDA and SQIVND (reference sequence).